The source of this T cell receptor beta chain is a study of shared clonotypes between healthy human individuals. At the level of the study: The plates for each donor numbered three CD4 naive, three CD4 memory, two CD8 naive and one CD8 memory. Study-level results: Depth of sequencing was expected to influence donor clonotype sharing.

Once extracted for a subset, genomic DNA was divided evenly among several immunoSEQ plates. Generated by immunoSEQ multiplex PCR, the TCRdb table keeps only in-frame clones and is missing some. This sample yields roughly 2.2 million clones, of which around 90% are seen a single time; 0.37% belongs to the top ten. There are 13 residues in the CDR3. V gave up 8 bases and J gave up 0 bases, with 10 bases separating them. CDR1 and CDR2 (germline): SGHAT, FQNNGV. For this clone: The target antigen is unknown.

The clonotype comes from a man younger than 35 in good health. Some clones in this sample may be carry-over from other donors' samples. The chain has TRBV11-2 and TRBJ1-1; D is ambiguous. What was sequenced was naive CD4+ T cells from PBMCs. Subset noted: CD45RA+ positively selected. The CDR3 region is CASCLRMNTEAFF. The CDR3 nucleotides are TGTGCCAGCTGCCTACGGATGAACACTGAAGCTTTCTTT.